Given below is one T cell receptor (beta chain) in context. Its antigen is as yet unknown. Based on CD45RO/CCR7/CD25/CD127/CD95/CD27, CD4+ regulatory, stem cell-like memory, naive and central memory cells were sorted. V lost 2 bases to trimming and J lost 2 bases, with 7 bases between them. The germline CDR1 and CDR2 sequences are MGHDK and SYGVNS. This CDR3 region has 13 residues. This entry is derived from a study of beta chain features in type 1 diabetes. For the study at large: Taken together, all samples contributed 95 million to 110 million examined sorted cells. Study findings and constraints: The naive, central memory and Treg TCRB repertoires of patients appeared to be more similar to one another than those of healthy donors. TCRB CDR3s from Type 1 diabetes patients were moderately but significantly shorter in all four CD4+ subsets.

The entirety of the isolated RNA underwent reverse transcription, so expressed TCRB transcripts were sequenced. An average roughly 3.6 million reads came from naive, central memory and regulatory T cell samples. The assay was immunoSEQ multiplex PCR, and TCRdb's table has in-frame clones only and misses some. The table includes some 240,000 clones, around 16% detected once. The sample was naive CD4+ T cells from blood. The receptor was isolated from a man younger than 40 with type 1 diabetes. The rearrangement joins TRBV25-1 to TRBJ2-7, with no clear D. This chain's CDR3 is CASSEVRAYEQYF. CDR3 in DNA: TGTGCCAGCAGTGAAGTAAGGGCCTACGAGCAGTACTTC.